These T cell receptor beta chains were read from a single sample in a study of PD-L1 blockade in urothelial cancer. Profiled with immunoSEQ multiplex PCR; TCRdb holds only in-frame clones, not every one. The repertoire holds around 100,000 clones, approximately 85% seen once, with more than 2% in the top ten. Source: PBMCs, taken around atezolizumab (anti-PD-L1) treatment. These receptors were collected from a man between 45 and 60 years old with urothelial cancer. The CDR3 runs from the conserved cysteine through the conserved F or W. D genes are given only for firm matches.

>.|TRBV2|TRBJ2-1
TGTGCCAGCAGCCCAGCAGGCAATGAGCAGTTCTTC
CASSPAGNEQFF
>.|TRBV2|TRBJ1-6
TGTGCCAGCAGTGCCGGGGGGCACAGTTTTTCACCCCTCCACTTT
CASSAGGHSFSPLHF
>.|TRBV5-4|TRBJ2-3
TGTGCCAGCACCTCCTGGACTCAATTCACAGATACGCAGTATTTT
CASTSWTQFTDTQYF
>.|TRBV6-5|TRBJ1-2
TGTGCCAGCAGTTCCACCGGGACAAGTAACTATGGCTACACCTTC
CASSSTGTSNYGYTF
>TRBD2|TRBV19|TRBJ2-3
TGTGCCAGTGGGGGGACTAGCGGGAGCACAGATACGCAGTATTTT
CASGGTSGSTDTQYF
>TRBD1|TRBV28|TRBJ1-2
TGTGCCAGCAGTTCAGGGGGGACTAACTATGGCTACACCTTC
CASSSGGTNYGYTF
>.|TRBV7-2|TRBJ2-7
TGTGCCAGCAGCCCCAGTAGCGGAGGGGCCTACGAGCAGTACTTC
CASSPSSGGAYEQYF
>TRBD1|TRBV5-1|TRBJ2-7
TGCGCCAGCAACCCTACAGGGGACACCTACGAGCAGTACTTC
CASNPTGDTYEQYF
>.|TRBV29-1|TRBJ1-1
TGCAGCGTTGACGGGGGAGGCGACACTGAAGCTTTCTTT
CSVDGGGDTEAFF
>.|TRBV28|TRBJ1-5
TGTGCCAGCAGTCCGGGGGGTCGCCGGGGGAGGCAGCCCCAGCATTTT
CASSPGGRRGRQPQHF